A single sample is the source of the 8 T cell receptor beta chains below, sequenced in a study of blood T cell repertoires in COVID-19. The data were produced by immunoSEQ multiplex PCR, yet TCRdb's version contains in-frame clones alone and is incomplete. The sample contains roughly 340,000 clones, roughly 90% of which appear only once. The sample consisted of peripheral blood. The receptors here all came from a woman in her twenties or thirties with COVID-19, enrolled during active disease.

The chain has TRBV2 and TRBJ1-4; 7 bases align to TRBD1. The CDR3 totals 18 residues. Germline CDR1 and CDR2: SNHLY and FYNNEI. V gave up 6 bases and J gave up 0 bases; unmatched junction bases: 13. The CDR3 region has the DNA TGTGCCAGCAGGTACACCGGGACAGACCATGCAACTAATGAAAAACTGTTTTTT. Its protein is CASRYTGTDHATNEKLFF.

This clone was seen a handful of times. The V call is TRBV7-6, the J call TRBJ1-1; TRBD1 is a possible D gene (6 bases). The CDR3 consists of 15 residues. Germline values: CDR1 SGHVS, CDR2 FNYEAQ. Trimming cost V 0 bases and J 6 bases, with 14 bases left between them. The CDR3 sequence is CASSLALQGWAEAFF. CDR3 bases: TGTGCCAGCAGCTTAGCTCTCCAGGGGTGGGCTGAAGCTTTCTTT. Filled out from reference TRBV7-6 and TRBJ1-1, the complete variable domain reads GAGVSQSPRYKVTKRGQDVALRCDPISGHVSLYWYRQALGQGPEFLTYFNYEAQQDKSGLPNDRFSAERPEGSISTLTIQRTEQRDSAMYRCASSLALQGWAEAFFGQGTRLTVV.

The chain recombines TRBV4-3 with TRBJ2-3; 8 bases fit TRBD2. Germline CDR1 LGHNA, CDR2 YSLEER. V was clipped by 1 base and J by 5 bases; unmatched bases: 8. This CDR3 spans 16 amino acids. CDR3 protein: CASSQALNLAGDTQYF. The CDR3, as DNA: TGCGCCAGCAGCCAAGCCCTGAACCTAGCGGGAGATACGCAGTATTTT.

This chain links TRBV14 with TRBJ1-1, with unresolved D. Germline CDR1 and CDR2: SGHDN and FVKESK. The CDR3 loop spans 13 amino acids. V was shortened by 0 bases and J by 5 bases, with 7 bases between the two germline ends. The CDR3 is CASSQDRGTEAFF. The CDR3 DNA is TGTGCCAGCAGCCAAGATCGCGGGACTGAAGCTTTCTTT.

This chain uses TRBV2 with TRBJ2-7; D uncertain. Trimming took 6 bases from V and 3 from J, leaving 9 bases between them. The CDR3 contains 12 residues. CDR1 is SNHLY and CDR2 is FYNNEI in the germline V gene. The chain's CDR3 is CASRRELYEQYF. CDR3 DNA sequence: TGTGCCAGCAGAAGAGAGCTCTACGAGCAGTACTTC.

The V and J genes are TRBV6-5 and TRBJ1-3; D call uncertain. This CDR3 region has 14 residues. From germline, CDR1 is MNHEY and CDR2 SVGAGI. V was pared by 7 bases and J by 1 base, with 11 bases between. CDR3 residues: CASKTQSSGNTIYF. The CDR3 DNA sequence: TGTGCCAGCAAGACACAGAGTTCTGGAAACACCATATATTTT.

This clone showed up just once. J is TRBJ1-6 and V is TRBV6-5; D not resolved. Germline V gene lookup returns CDR1 MNHEY and CDR2 SVGAGI. This CDR3 spans 12 amino acids. Trimming took off 2 bases at V and 7 bases at J, with 3 bases between the two ends. CDR3 in DNA: TGTGCCAGCAGTTACACAAATTCACCCCTCCACTTT. It specifies CASSYTNSPLHF.

This clone was counted between two and nine times. V and J are TRBV25-1 and TRBJ1-2; TRBD1 matches 7 bases. With V trimmed by 7 bases and J by 7 bases, 9 bases remained unmatched. Germline CDR1 MGHDK, CDR2 SYGVNS. The CDR3 has 13 residues. The CDR3, as DNA: TGTGCCAGCAAGAGAGGGGGCGCCTTTGGCTACACCTTC. This gives the protein CASKRGGAFGYTF.